This T cell receptor (beta chain) stems from a study of blood T cell repertoires in COVID-19. Overall study: The origin of the acute and convalescent COVID-19 samples was the United States, Italy and Spain. PBMCs, B-cell-depleted T cells, or T cells were the source of the cDNA or gDNA that made up the material.

CDR1 is MNHEY and CDR2 is SVGAGI in the germline V gene. J lost 8 bases, V lost 4 bases, and 3 bases had no gene match. The CDR3 consists of 12 residues. Under the authors' procedure: Quantification of nucleated cells was approximated via reference gene primer amplification. Profiled with immunoSEQ multiplex PCR; TCRdb holds only in-frame clones, not every one. That table is the source of V, J and clone size, and D and trimming were worked out from the DNA. The table has approximately 180,000 clones, approximately 86% seen once; the top ten hold around 1.5%. The TCR was taken from a woman aged 45-59 years with acute or convalescent COVID-19. Sequencing input: peripheral blood. The V and J genes are TRBV6-5 and TRBJ1-1; 8 bases map to TRBD1. The CDR3 is CASSLQGAEAFF. CDR3 nucleotide sequence: TGTGCCAGCAGTTTGCAGGGGGCGGAAGCTTTCTTT.